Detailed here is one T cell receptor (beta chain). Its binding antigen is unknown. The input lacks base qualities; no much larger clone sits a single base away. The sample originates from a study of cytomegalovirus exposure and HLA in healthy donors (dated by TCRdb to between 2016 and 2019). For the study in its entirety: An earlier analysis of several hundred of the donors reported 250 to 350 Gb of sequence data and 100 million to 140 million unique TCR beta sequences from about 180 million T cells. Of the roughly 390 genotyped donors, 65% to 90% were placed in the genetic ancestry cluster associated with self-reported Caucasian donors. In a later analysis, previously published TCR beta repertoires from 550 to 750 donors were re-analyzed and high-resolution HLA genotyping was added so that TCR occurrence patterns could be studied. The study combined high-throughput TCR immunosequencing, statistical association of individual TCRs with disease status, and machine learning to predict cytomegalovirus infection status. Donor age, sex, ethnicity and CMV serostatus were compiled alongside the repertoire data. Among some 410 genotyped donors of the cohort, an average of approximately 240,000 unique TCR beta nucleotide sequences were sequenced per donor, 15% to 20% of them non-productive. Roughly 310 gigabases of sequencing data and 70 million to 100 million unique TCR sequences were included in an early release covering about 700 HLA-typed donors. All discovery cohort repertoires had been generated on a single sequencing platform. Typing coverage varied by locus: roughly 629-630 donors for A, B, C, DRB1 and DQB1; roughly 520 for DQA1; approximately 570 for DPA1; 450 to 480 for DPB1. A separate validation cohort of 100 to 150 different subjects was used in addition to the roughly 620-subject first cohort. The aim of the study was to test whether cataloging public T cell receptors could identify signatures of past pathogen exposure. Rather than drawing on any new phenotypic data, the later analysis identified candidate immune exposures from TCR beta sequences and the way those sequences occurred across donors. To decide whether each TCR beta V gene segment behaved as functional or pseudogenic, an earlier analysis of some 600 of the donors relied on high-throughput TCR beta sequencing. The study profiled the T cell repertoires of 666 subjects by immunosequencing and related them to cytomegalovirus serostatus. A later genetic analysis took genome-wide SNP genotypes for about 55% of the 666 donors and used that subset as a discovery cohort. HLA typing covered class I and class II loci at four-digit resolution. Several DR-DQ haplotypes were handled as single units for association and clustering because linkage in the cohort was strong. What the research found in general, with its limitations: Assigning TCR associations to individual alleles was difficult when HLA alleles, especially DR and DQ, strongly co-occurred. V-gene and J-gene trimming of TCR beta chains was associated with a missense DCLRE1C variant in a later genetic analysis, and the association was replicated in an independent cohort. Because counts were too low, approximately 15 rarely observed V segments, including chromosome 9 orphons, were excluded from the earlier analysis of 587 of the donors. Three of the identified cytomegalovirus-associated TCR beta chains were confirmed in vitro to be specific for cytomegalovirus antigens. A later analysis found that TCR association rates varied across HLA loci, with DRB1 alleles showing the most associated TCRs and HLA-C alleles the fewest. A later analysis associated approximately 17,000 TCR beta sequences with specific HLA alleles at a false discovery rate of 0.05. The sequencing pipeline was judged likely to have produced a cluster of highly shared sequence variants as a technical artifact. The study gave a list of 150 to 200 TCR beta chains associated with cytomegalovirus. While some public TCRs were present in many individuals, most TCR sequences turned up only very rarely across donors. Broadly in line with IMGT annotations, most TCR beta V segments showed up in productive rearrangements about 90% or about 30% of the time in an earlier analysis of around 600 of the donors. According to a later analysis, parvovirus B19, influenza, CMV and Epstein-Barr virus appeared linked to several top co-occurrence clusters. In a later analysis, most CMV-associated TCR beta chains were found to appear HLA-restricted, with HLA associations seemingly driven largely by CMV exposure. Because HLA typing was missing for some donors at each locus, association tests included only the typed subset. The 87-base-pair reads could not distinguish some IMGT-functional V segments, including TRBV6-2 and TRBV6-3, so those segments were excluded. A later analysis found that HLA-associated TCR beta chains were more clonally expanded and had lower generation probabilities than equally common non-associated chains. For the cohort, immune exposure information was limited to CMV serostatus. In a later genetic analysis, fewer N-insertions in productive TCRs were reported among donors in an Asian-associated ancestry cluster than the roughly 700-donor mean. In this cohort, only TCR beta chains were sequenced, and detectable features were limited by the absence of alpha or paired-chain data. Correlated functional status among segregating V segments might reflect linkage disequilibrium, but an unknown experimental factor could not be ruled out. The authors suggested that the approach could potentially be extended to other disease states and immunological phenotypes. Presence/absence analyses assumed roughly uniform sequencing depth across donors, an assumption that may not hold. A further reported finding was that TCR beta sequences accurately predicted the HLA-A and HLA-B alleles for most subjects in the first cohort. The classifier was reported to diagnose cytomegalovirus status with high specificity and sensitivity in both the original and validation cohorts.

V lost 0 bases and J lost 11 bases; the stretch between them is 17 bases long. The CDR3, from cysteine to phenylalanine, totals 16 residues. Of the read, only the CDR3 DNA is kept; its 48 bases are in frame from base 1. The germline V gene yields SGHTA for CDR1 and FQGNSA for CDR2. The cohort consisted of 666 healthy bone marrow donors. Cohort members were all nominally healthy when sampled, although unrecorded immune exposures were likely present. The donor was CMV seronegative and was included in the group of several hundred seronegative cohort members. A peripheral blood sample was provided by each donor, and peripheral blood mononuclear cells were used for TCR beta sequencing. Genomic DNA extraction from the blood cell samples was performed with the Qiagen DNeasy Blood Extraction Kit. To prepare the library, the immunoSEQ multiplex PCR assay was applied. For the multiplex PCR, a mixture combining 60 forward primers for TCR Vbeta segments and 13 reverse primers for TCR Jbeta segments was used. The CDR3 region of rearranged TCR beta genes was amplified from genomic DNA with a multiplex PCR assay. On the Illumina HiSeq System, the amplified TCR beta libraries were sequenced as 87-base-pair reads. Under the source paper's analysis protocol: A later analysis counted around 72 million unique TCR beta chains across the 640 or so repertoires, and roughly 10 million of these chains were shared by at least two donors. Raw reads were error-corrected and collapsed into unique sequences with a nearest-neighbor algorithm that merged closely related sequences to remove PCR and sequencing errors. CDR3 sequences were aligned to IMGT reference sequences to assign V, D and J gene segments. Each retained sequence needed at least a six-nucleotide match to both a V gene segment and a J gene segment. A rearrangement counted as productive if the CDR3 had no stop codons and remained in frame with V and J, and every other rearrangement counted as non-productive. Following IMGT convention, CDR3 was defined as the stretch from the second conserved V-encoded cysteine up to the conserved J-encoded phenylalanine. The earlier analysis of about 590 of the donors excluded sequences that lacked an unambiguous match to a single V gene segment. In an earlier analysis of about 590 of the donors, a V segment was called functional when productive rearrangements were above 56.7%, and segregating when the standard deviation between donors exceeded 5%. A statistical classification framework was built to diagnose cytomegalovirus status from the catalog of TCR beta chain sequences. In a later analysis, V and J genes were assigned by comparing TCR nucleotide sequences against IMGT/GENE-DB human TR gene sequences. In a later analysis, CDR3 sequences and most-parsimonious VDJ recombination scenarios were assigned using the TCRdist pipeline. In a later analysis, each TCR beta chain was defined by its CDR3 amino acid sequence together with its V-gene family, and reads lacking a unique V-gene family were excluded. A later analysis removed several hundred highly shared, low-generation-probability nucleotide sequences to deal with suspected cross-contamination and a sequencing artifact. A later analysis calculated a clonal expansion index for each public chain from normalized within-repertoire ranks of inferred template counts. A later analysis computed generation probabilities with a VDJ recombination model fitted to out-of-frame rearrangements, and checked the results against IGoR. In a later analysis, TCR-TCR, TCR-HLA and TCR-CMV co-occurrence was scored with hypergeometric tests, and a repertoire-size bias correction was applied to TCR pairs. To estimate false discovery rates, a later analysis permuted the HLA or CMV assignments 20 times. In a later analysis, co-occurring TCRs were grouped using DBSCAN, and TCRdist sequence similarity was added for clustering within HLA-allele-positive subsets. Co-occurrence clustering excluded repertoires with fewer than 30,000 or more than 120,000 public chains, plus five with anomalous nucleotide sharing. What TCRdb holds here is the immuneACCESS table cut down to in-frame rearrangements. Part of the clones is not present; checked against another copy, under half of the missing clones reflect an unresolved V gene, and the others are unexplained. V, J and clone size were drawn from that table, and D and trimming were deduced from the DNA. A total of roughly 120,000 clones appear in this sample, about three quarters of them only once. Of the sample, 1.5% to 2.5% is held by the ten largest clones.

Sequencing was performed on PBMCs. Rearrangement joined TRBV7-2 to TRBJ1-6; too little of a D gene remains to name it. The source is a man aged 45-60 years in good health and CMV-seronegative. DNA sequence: TGTGCCAGCAGCTTAGCCTCAGAACTGGCGGCCCCACCCCTCCACTTT. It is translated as CASSLASELAAPPLHF.